Listed below are T cell receptor beta chains from one sample, sequenced in a study of blood T cell repertoires in COVID-19. Here immunoSEQ multiplex PCR was the method, and the copy in TCRdb shows in-frame clones only, minus some. Of about 200,000 clones in the sample, more than 70% are singletons; the top ten hold approximately 5.6%. The sample taken for sequencing was peripheral blood. These receptor sequences come from a middle-aged woman who had recovered from COVID-19. Each CDR3 is given with its conserved first and last residue. A D gene is named only where the DNA matches it firmly. Size is omitted from some rows. Given values are once, few, many or a class for expanded clones.

clone_size | j_call | cdr3_length | v_call | d_call | cdr3_nt | cdr3_aa
- | TRBJ2-3 | 19 | TRBV7-6 | - | TGTGCCAGCAGCTCACGGACTACCTCGGGAGTGGGTGGGGCAGATACGCAGTATTTT | CASSSRTTSGVGGADTQYF
- | TRBJ2-2 | 14 | TRBV18 | - | TGTGCCAGCTCACCTACAGACCTCACCGGGGAGCTGTTTTTT | CASSPTDLTGELFF
- | TRBJ2-1 | 15 | TRBV19 | TRBD2 | TGTGCCAGCCGTACGGGACTAGCGGGATACAATGAGCAGTTCTTC | CASRTGLAGYNEQFF
- | TRBJ2-1 | 17 | TRBV4-2 | TRBD2 | TGTGCCAGCAGCCATGCGACTAGCGGGAGGGGGAACAATGAGCAGTTCTTC | CASSHATSGRGNNEQFF
- | TRBJ1-1 | 14 | TRBV4-1 | - | TGCGCCAGCAGCCAAGATCTGGGGGGGGCAGAAGCTTTCTTT | CASSQDLGGAEAFF
- | TRBJ2-1 | 16 | TRBV18 | TRBD2 | TGTGCCAGCTCACGTGAGACTAGCGGCTCCTACAATGAGCAGTTCTTC | CASSRETSGSYNEQFF
- | TRBJ1-2 | 14 | TRBV28 | - | TGTGCCAGCGGATATGAGGCGGGCAACTATGGCTACACCTTC | CASGYEAGNYGYTF
once | TRBJ1-1 | 13 | TRBV5-1 | - | TGCGCCAGCAGCTTGGTGGGCGGAGCGGGTGGTTTCTTT | CASSLVGGAGGFF
- | TRBJ2-1 | 14 | TRBV7-7 | - | TGTGCCAGCAGCTTACAGGCTAACTGGGATGAGCAGTTCTTC | CASSLQANWDEQFF
- | TRBJ2-7 | 14 | TRBV29-1 | TRBD1 | TGCAGCGTTTCCCCCGGGACAGGCTCCTACGAGCAGTACTTC | CSVSPGTGSYEQYF
- | TRBJ2-3 | 13 | TRBV30 | - | TGTGCCTGGAGTGGTGGTGGCCCGGATACGCAGTATTTT | CAWSGGGPDTQYF
- | TRBJ1-1 | 15 | TRBV5-1 | TRBD1 | TGCGCCAGCAGCTGGGGACAGGGGTTGAACACTGAAGCTTTCTTT | CASSWGQGLNTEAFF
- | TRBJ1-1 | 12 | TRBV7-9 | - | TGTGCCAGCAGCTTAGTGGGGGACAAAGCTTTCTTT | CASSLVGDKAFF
- | TRBJ2-7 | 14 | TRBV7-5 | - | TGTGCCAGAAGCCTCCGCCCGGGACACTACGAGCAGTACTTC | CARSLRPGHYEQYF
- | TRBJ2-7 | 13 | TRBV6-2/TRBV6-3 | - | TGTGCCAGCAGCGAGGGCGCGACCTACGAGCAGTACTTC | CASSEGATYEQYF
- | TRBJ2-2 | 16 | TRBV18 | - | TGTGCCAGCTCACCTTCCACCAGCGGACGCACCGGGGAGCTGTTTTTT | CASSPSTSGRTGELFF
- | TRBJ2-1 | 15 | TRBV10-3 | TRBD2 | TGTGCCATCAGTCCCACTAGCGGGAGTGGGAATGAGCAGTTCTTC | CAISPTSGSGNEQFF
- | TRBJ1-1 | 13 | TRBV7-6 | - | TGTGCCAGCAGCCCCCAGAGGGACACTGAAGCTTTCTTT | CASSPQRDTEAFF
- | TRBJ2-4 | 15 | TRBV15 | - | TGTGCCACCAGCGACCGACAGGGAGGAGAAAACATTCAGTACTTC | CATSDRQGGENIQYF
- | TRBJ2-3 | 15 | TRBV10-3 | TRBD1 | TGTGCCATCAGTGAGGGGGGACAGGGGGGGAATACGCAGTATTTT | CAISEGGQGGNTQYF
once | TRBJ2-1 | 17 | TRBV28 | TRBD2 | TGTGCCAGCAGTTCACTACGGCTAGCGGGTTTCTACAATGAGCAGTTCTTC | CASSSLRLAGFYNEQFF
- | TRBJ2-7 | 14 | TRBV7-2 | - | TGTGCCAGCAGCTCAACAGGAGCACCTGGCGAGCAGTACTTC | CASSSTGAPGEQYF
- | TRBJ1-3 | 16 | TRBV30 | - | TGTGCCTGGAGGCTCAATGAGGGCTACTCTGGAAACACCATATATTTT | CAWRLNEGYSGNTIYF
- | TRBJ2-1 | 16 | TRBV18 | TRBD1 | TGTGCCAGCTCACCATCCGGGACAGGGGGTGTCGATGAGCAGTTCTTC | CASSPSGTGGVDEQFF
- | TRBJ2-1 | 15 | TRBV3-1/TRBV3-2 | - | TGTGCCAGCAGCCAAGTTGCGGGATTGGTAAATGAGCAGTTCTTC | CASSQVAGLVNEQFF
- | TRBJ1-2 | 14 | TRBV29-1 | - | TGCAGCGTCGGGGGGGCAGTGACTAACTATGGCTACACCTTC | CSVGGAVTNYGYTF
- | TRBJ2-7 | 13 | TRBV27 | - | TGTGCCAGCAGTTTATTTCAGGAGGGGGAGCAGTACTTC | CASSLFQEGEQYF
- | TRBJ1-6 | 16 | TRBV6-5 | - | TGTGCCAGCAGTTACATCGTGGGGGCAGGGGATTCACCCCTCCACTTT | CASSYIVGAGDSPLHF
- | TRBJ2-1 | 14 | TRBV5-4 | TRBD2 | TGTGCCAGCAGCACCGGGACTAGCAACAATGAGCAGTTCTTC | CASSTGTSNNEQFF
- | TRBJ1-4 | 15 | TRBV30 | TRBD1 | TGTGCCTGGAACCCACAGGGGGAGGGTAATGAAAAACTGTTTTTT | CAWNPQGEGNEKLFF
- | TRBJ1-2 | 11 | TRBV19 | - | TGTGCCAGTAGTGCTACGCTTGGCTACACCTTC | CASSATLGYTF
- | TRBJ2-1 | 15 | TRBV11-3 | TRBD2 | TGTGCCAGCAGCTTAGAGGGACTAGCGGACAATGAGCAGTTCTTC | CASSLEGLADNEQFF
- | TRBJ2-3 | 15 | TRBV30 | TRBD1 | TGTGCCTGGACTCCTCCCGCGGACAGGCCAGATACGCAGTATTTT | CAWTPPADRPDTQYF
- | TRBJ2-2 | 15 | TRBV24-1 | TRBD1 | TGTGCCACCAGTGAGCCGGGACAGGTCACCGGGGAGCTGTTTTTT | CATSEPGQVTGELFF
- | TRBJ1-5 | 13 | TRBV7-6 | TRBD1 | TGTGCCAGCGGGACAGGGCATCTTAAGCCCCAGCATTTT | CASGTGHLKPQHF
many | TRBJ1-2 | 13 | TRBV15 | - | TGTGCCACCAGCAGAGATATACCGGGTGGCTACACCTTC | CATSRDIPGGYTF
- | TRBJ1-4 | 14 | TRBV5-1 | - | TGCGCCAGCAGCTCGGACAGTGCTAATGAAAAACTGTTTTTT | CASSSDSANEKLFF
few | TRBJ2-5 | 13 | TRBV18 | - | TGTGCCAGCTCAGCCGGAGCCCAAGAGACCCAGTACTTC | CASSAGAQETQYF
- | TRBJ2-5 | 16 | TRBV10-3 | - | TGTGCCATCAGTGAGCCACAGGTCAGGGGACAAGAGACCCAGTACTTC | CAISEPQVRGQETQYF
- | TRBJ2-3 | 13 | TRBV3-1/TRBV3-2 | TRBD2 | TGTGCCAGCATTAGCGGGAGGGGGGATACGCAGTATTTT | CASISGRGDTQYF
few | TRBJ1-1 | 13 | TRBV6-6 | - | TGTGCCAGCAGTTACGAGAGGTACACTGAAGCTTTCTTT | CASSYERYTEAFF